The 19 T cell receptor beta chains given below trace back to one sample, sequenced in a study of T cells in localized non-small cell lung cancer. The repertoire was sequenced with immunoSEQ multiplex PCR; TCRdb's copy has only in-frame clones and lacks some. The profile shows roughly 4,200 clones, approximately 40% of them singletons. Specimen: lung tumor tissue, collected before any cancer treatment. The source of these receptors is a woman aged 40-70 years with stage I lung adenocarcinoma.

The J gene is TRBJ2-2, the V gene TRBV11-3; 7 nucleotides align to TRBD2. This CDR3 region has 15 residues. Germline values: CDR1 SGHNT, CDR2 YENEEA. Trimming removed 4 bases from V and 5 bases from J; junction bases left unmatched: 7. CDR3 in amino acids: CASSSYLAETGELFF. The CDR3 DNA sequence: TGTGCCAGCAGCTCCTATCTAGCGGAAACCGGGGAGCTGTTTTTT.

V is TRBV11-3 and J is TRBJ2-7, with D unresolved. V lost 2 bases, J lost 3 bases, and 14 bases lay in between. Germline V gives CDR1 SGHNT, CDR2 YENEEA. The CDR3 has 15 residues. CDR3 residues: CASSLLLGGDYEQYF. The DNA for the CDR3 is TGTGCCAGCAGCTTACTTCTGGGCGGTGACTACGAGCAGTACTTC.

This chain joins TRBV28 and TRBJ1-2; the D gene is possibly TRBD1 (5 bases). With 9 bases removed from V and 4 bases from J, the gap between germline ends came to 15 bases. From germline, CDR1 is MDHEN and CDR2 SYDVKM. This CDR3 has 13 amino acids. CDR3 region: CASHPGGSYGYTF. The CDR3 DNA is TGTGCCAGTCACCCCGGGGGATCCTATGGCTACACCTTC.

The chain has TRBV9 and TRBJ1-4; 9 nucleotides match TRBD1. Germline V gives CDR1 SGDLS, CDR2 YYNGEE. Germline trimming cut 9 bases from V and 8 bases from J; bases unmatched to any gene: 8. The CDR3 is 13 amino acids. CDR3 coding DNA: TGTGCCACAGGGGGACAGGGCGGAGAAAAACTGTTTTTT. This translates into CATGGQGGEKLFF.

The genes are TRBV29-1 and TRBJ1-4; the D is unclear. With 1 base removed from V and 8 bases from J, the gap between germline ends came to 17 bases. The CDR3 is 15 residues long. CDR1 and CDR2 (germline): SQVTM, ANQGSEA. The CDR3 sequence is CSVEVPSGRKEKLFF. The DNA of the CDR3 is TGCAGCGTTGAAGTCCCTTCTGGACGGAAGGAAAAACTGTTTTTT.

This chain connects TRBV10-1 to TRBJ2-3, with 9 bases identical to TRBD2. There are 15 residues in the CDR3. J was trimmed by 1 base and V by 4 bases; bases with no gene match: 3. From germline, CDR1 is WNHNN and CDR2 SYGVQD (reference sequence). The CDR3 region is CASSALAGGTDTQYF. In nucleotides, the CDR3 is TGCGCCAGCAGTGCACTAGCGGGCGGCACAGATACGCAGTATTTT.

This clone turned up a few times. The chain recombines TRBV6-8 with TRBJ2-1; TRBD1 matches 10 bases. J was trimmed by 6 bases and V by 7 bases; bases with no gene match: 15. This CDR3 contains 17 residues. Germline CDR1 reads MNHGY; CDR2 reads SAAAGT. The DNA for the CDR3 is TGTGCCAGCACCAACGGGGGTGGGACAGGGGCCTCCAATGAGCAGTTCTTC. Protein: CASTNGGGTGASNEQFF.

This clone was seen more than once but under ten times. The chain combines TRBV11-3 with TRBJ1-1; D may be TRBD1 (5 bases). Germline V CDR1 and CDR2: SGHNT, YENEEA. Trimming removed 5 bases from V and 5 bases from J, with 15 bases in between. The CDR3 is 14 residues long. CDR3 DNA: TGTGCCAGCAGCCGGGACCGGGGAGGGACTGAAGCTTTCTTT. The encoded protein is CASSRDRGGTEAFF. Together with reference TRBV11-3 and TRBJ1-1, the CDR3 gives the full variable domain: EAGVVQSPRYKIIEKKQPVAFWCNPISGHNTLYWYLQNLGQGPELLIRYENEEAVDDSQLPKDRFSAERLKGVDSTLKIQPAELGDSAVYLCASSRDRGGTEAFFGQGTRLTVV.

V is TRBV9 and J is TRBJ2-2; TRBD1 is a possible D gene (6 bases). The V end was cut by 9 bases, the J end by 0 bases, with 12 bases between. The CDR3 has 14 residues. Germline CDR1 and CDR2: SGDLS and YYNGEE. CDR3 sequence (DNA): TGTGCCATACTCAGGGGTTCGAACACCGGGGAGCTGTTTTTT. It codes for CAILRGSNTGELFF.

The rearrangement links TRBV19 to TRBJ1-1; TRBD1 aligns across 8 bases. In germline, CDR1 is LNHDA, CDR2 SQIVND (reference sequence). This CDR3 comprises 14 residues. After removal of 5 bases from V and 4 bases from J, the junction contained 6 bases not matched to a gene. The CDR3 here is CASSPGQGSTEAFF. CDR3 sequence (DNA): TGTGCCAGTAGTCCTGGACAGGGATCCACTGAAGCTTTCTTT. Full variable domain (outside the CDR3, taken from reference TRBV19 and TRBJ1-1): DGGITQSPKYLFRKEGQNVTLSCEQNLNHDAMYWYRQDPGQGLRLIYYSQIVNDFQKGDIAEGYSVSREKKESFPLTVTSAQKNPTAFYLCASSPGQGSTEAFFGQGTRLTVV.

The genes are TRBV28 and TRBJ1-5; unclear D gene. The CDR3 consists of 14 residues. The V gene lost 5 bases and the J gene lost 2 bases, with 10 bases spanning the gap. Germline V gene sequence: CDR1 MDHEN, CDR2 SYDVKM. The CDR3 DNA sequence: TGTGCCAGCAGTCCATTGGTGGGCAATCAGCCCCAGCATTTT. Protein: CASSPLVGNQPQHF. Looking up the rest from reference TRBV28 and TRBJ1-5 gives the full variable domain: DVKVTQSSRYLVKRTGEKVFLECVQDMDHENMFWYRQDPGLGLRLIYFSYDVKMKEKGDIPEGYSVSREKKERFSLILESASTNQTSMYLCASSPLVGNQPQHFGDGTRLSIL.

The J gene is TRBJ2-2, the V gene TRBV18; the D gene is possibly TRBD1 (5 bases). The CDR3 contains 16 residues. The V end lost 0 bases, the J end lost 3 bases, and 11 bases lay between the germline ends. Germline values: CDR1 KGHSH, CDR2 LQKENI. In nucleotides, the CDR3 is TGTGCCAGCTCACCACCTCTGGGGCTGGACACCGGGGAGCTGTTTTTT. It is translated as CASSPPLGLDTGELFF.

This clone was counted a few times. The rearrangement joins TRBV6-8 to TRBJ1-1, with TRBD1 as a possible D gene (6 bases). The V end was cut by 7 bases, the J end by 0 bases, with 21 bases between. The V gene's germline CDR1 is MNHGY and CDR2 SAAAGT. The CDR3 runs 17 residues. The CDR3 region has the DNA TGTGCCAGCACCACTTACAGGCGGGGGCTCATGAACACTGAAGCTTTCTTT. As protein: CASTTYRRGLMNTEAFF.

This clone has only a few counts. The chain couples TRBV6-8 to TRBJ2-5, with 11 bases identical to TRBD1. Germline CDR1 and CDR2: MNHGY and SAAAGT. CDR3 size: 18 residues. V was pared by 5 bases and J by 5 bases, with 16 bases of the junction left unmatched. The DNA of the CDR3 is TGTGCCAGCAGTCGGGTTTCCTTCGCGGGACAGGGGGTGGAGACCCAGTACTTC. It codes for CASSRVSFAGQGVETQYF.

The chain carries TRBV6-7 and TRBJ1-1; D is undetermined. TRBV6-7 is given ORF status, its function remaining uncertain. The CDR3 sequence is 14 residues long. Trimming took off 5 bases at V and 1 base at J, with 11 bases between the two ends. The CDR3, as DNA: TGTGCCAGCAGTGAATTTGCGGAGAACACTGAAGCTTTCTTT. Its protein product is CASSEFAENTEAFF.

V and J are TRBV18 and TRBJ2-7, with D hard to call. Germline lookup yields CDR1 KGHSH and CDR2 LQKENI. CDR3 length: 12 residues. Trimming stripped 4 bases from V and 7 bases from J, with 11 bases between. The CDR3 sequence: CASSLRVGEQYF. Here the CDR3 DNA reads TGTGCCAGCTCACTCCGGGTGGGGGAGCAGTACTTC.

This clone showed up just a few times. The chain combines TRBV9 with TRBJ1-1; 8 bases map to TRBD1. The germline gives CDR1 SGDLS, CDR2 YYNGEE. This CDR3 has 15 amino acids. The V and J ends lost 4 bases and 1 base, in that order; junction bases with no gene match: 6. The CDR3 DNA sequence: TGTGCCAGCAGCCCCAGACAGGGGAGGAACACTGAAGCTTTCTTT. It translates to CASSPRQGRNTEAFF.

A few counts support this clone. The V and J genes are TRBV6-8 and TRBJ1-1; D is possibly TRBD1 (6 bases). V was shortened by 5 bases and J by 4 bases, with 17 bases between the two germline ends. The CDR3 is made up of 15 amino acids. CDR1 is MNHGY, CDR2 SAAAGT, per germline. CDR3 sequence: CASSNRELRGTEAFF. DNA of the CDR3: TGTGCCAGCAGTAACCGGGAGCTCAGGGGCACTGAAGCTTTCTTT.

The J gene is TRBJ1-2, the V gene TRBV4-1, with 11 bases that match TRBD1. Germline-derived CDR1 and CDR2 are MGHRA and YSYEKL. This CDR3 spans 14 amino acids. After removal of 4 bases from V and 8 bases from J, the junction contained 6 bases not matched to a gene. CDR3 protein: CASSPGQGARGYTF. The DNA for the CDR3 is TGCGCCAGCAGCCCCGGACAGGGGGCGCGCGGCTACACCTTC.